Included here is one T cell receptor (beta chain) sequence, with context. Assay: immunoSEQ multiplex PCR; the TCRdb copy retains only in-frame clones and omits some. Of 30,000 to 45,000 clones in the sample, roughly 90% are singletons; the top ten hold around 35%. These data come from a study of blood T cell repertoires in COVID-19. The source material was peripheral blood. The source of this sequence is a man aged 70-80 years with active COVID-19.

The CDR3 loop reads CASRGPGLAGGPSYEQYF. CDR3 DNA sequence: TGTGCCAGTAGGGGTCCGGGACTAGCGGGGGGACCATCCTACGAGCAGTACTTC. J is TRBJ2-7 and V is TRBV19; 15 positions match TRBD2. Germline-derived CDR1 and CDR2 are LNHDA and SQIVND (reference sequence). Germline trimming cut 6 bases from V and 1 base from J; bases unmatched to any gene: 10. The CDR3 covers 18 residues.